These 32 T cell receptor delta chains were sequenced from one sample in a study of γδ T cells in repeated Plasmodium falciparum infection (dated by TCRdb to the early 2020s). For bulk TCR repertoire analysis, Vgamma9/Vdelta2+ and Vdelta2-negative gammadelta T cell populations were isolated by flow sorting from peripheral blood mononuclear cells. The library was generated by multiplex PCR. Sequencing took place on an Illumina MiSeq. TCRdb reprocessed the public reads with the caller CATT; rows with the same DNA were merged afterwards. The sample table lists approximately 53,000 delta-chain clones, around 1.7% of them with a count of one. Clones ranked in the top ten supply about 15% of the sample. The sequenced material came from gamma-delta T cells from blood. These receptors were taken from a pool of human donors (malaria-infected and uninfected, not separated).

This clone was recorded a few times. The chain recombines TRDV1 with TRDJ1; 9 bases map to TRDD3. Since TCRdb gives no J gene, matching the DNA to germline was used here to assign it. Trimming took 8 bases from V and 6 from J; bases not matched to a gene: 31. Germline loops: CDR1 TSWWSYY, CDR2 QGS. This CDR3 comprises 21 residues. The CDR3 sequence: CALLSIPPSVSGFWGIHKLIF. Written as DNA, the CDR3 is TGTGCTCTTCTTTCTATCCCGCCGTCCGTCTCTGGGTTCTGGGGGATCCATAAACTCATCTTT.

This clone was detected a few times. The mismatch at residue 3 between this DNA's translation and the TCRdb protein of a much larger clone likely reflects a read error; the protein shown is translated from the DNA. The chain recombines TRDV1 with TRDJ1; 12 bases match TRDD3. Matching the DNA to germline supplied the J gene, which TCRdb does not give. CDR3 length equals 23 residues. Looked up from germline, CDR1 is TSWWSYY and CDR2 is QGS. The CDR3 DNA is TGTGCTATTGGGGAACTTCGCCCCCGGCCTTCCTTGTACTGGGGGATACTCACCGATAAACTCATCTTT. It encodes CAIGELRPRPSLYWGILTDKLIF.

A word on this clone: The TCRdb protein comes from a much larger clone and disagrees with this DNA's translation at residue 9, likely due to a read error; the protein given here is derived from the DNA. The chain combines TRDV3 with TRDJ1; tentatively, D is TRDD2 or TRDD3 (5 bases each). Germline assignment: CDR1 TVYSNPD and CDR2 GDNSRS (reference sequence). This CDR3 comprises 19 residues. Trimming took off 0 bases at V and 6 bases at J, with 32 bases between the two ends. The CDR3 region has the DNA TGTGCCTTTAGGTGCGCACTACCTCTCCTAAGGGGACCCGACTATAAACTCATCTTT. Residues: CAFRCALPLLRGPDYKLIF.

This clone was counted only a few times. The protein TCRdb lists belongs to a much larger clone and differs from this DNA's translation at residue 14, which points to a read error; the protein shown is made from the DNA. This chain uses TRDV2 with TRDJ1; the D gene is possibly TRDD3 (5 bases). V was pared by 2 bases and J by 0 bases, with 24 bases between. This CDR3 contains 19 residues. Germline CDR1 and CDR2: GEAIGNYY and EKD. DNA of the CDR3: TGTGCCTGTGACATCGGGGGCCATGGGAAGGATTATGACACCGATAAACTCATCTTT. Amino acids: CACDIGGHGKDYDTDKLIF.

As regards this clone: This DNA's translation and the protein TCRdb lists, from a much larger clone, do not match at residue 12, likely due to a read error; the protein shown is translated from the DNA. The chain joins TRDV1 to TRDJ1; 12 nucleotides match TRDD3. The CDR3 extends over 23 amino acids. V gave up 1 base and J gave up 0 bases; unmatched junction bases: 21. CDR1 and CDR2 from the germline V gene are TSWWSYY and QGS. Written as DNA, the CDR3 is TGTGCTCTTGGGGAACCACATATTCCTGACCTAGACTGGGGGATACCCTACACCGATAAACTCATCTTT. It translates to CALGEPHIPDLDWGIPYTDKLIF.

Many counts were recorded for this clone. A far larger clone is only one base removed, so a read error is likely. The sample holds other DNA sequences that translate to the same CDR3. DNA for the CDR3: TGTGCCTGTGACTCCCGTACTACGGGCGGCTCCGACAAACTCATCTTT. It translates to CACDSRTTGGSDKLIF. The rearrangement joins TRDV2 to TRDJ1; D unresolved. The J gene was missing in TCRdb and was found by matching the end of the DNA to germline. Germline V CDR1 and CDR2: GEAIGNYY, EKD. This CDR3 is built from 16 residues.

This clone showed up just a few times. The mismatch at residue 3 between this DNA's translation and the TCRdb protein of a much larger clone likely reflects a read error; the protein shown is translated from the DNA. The V gene is TRDV1, the J gene TRDJ1, with 9 bases identical to TRDD3. This CDR3 region has 20 residues. The germline CDR1 and CDR2 sequences are TSWWSYY and QGS. The CDR3 nucleotides are TGTGCTCCTGGGGTGGGGCTACGTTTCGTACTGGGGGACCCGATCGATAAACTCATCTTT. It codes for CAPGVGLRFVLGDPIDKLIF.

With respect to this clone: A single base separates this from a much larger clone, so it may be a read error. V is TRAV29/DV5 and J is TRDJ1; TRDD3 might be the D (6 bases). The CDR3 sequence is 21 residues long. CDR1 is NSMFDY, CDR2 ISSIKDK, per germline. The CDR3 spells CAASSRFPDAWGPPYTDKHIF. The CDR3 DNA sequence: TGTGCAGCAAGCTCGCGTTTCCCAGACGCCTGGGGACCGCCGTACACCGATAAACACATCTTT.

Comments on this clone: With only one base between it and a far larger clone, this is likely a read error. The rearrangement links TRDV1 to TRDJ1, with a tentative D call TRDD2 (8 bases). TCRdb is silent on the J gene; assignment here came from matching the DNA to germline. CDR1 and CDR2 (germline): TSWWSYY, QGS. The CDR3 contains 23 residues. Here the CDR3 DNA reads TGCGCTCTTGGGGGACGGCCTTCCTATCTCCTGGCATACCGGGGGGGGTACACCGATAAACTCATCTTT. Amino acids: CALGGRPSYLLAYRGGYTDKLIF.

The J gene is uncalled and the V gene is TRDV1; the table's D call of TRDD3 was not tested on the DNA. This CDR3 is 17 amino acids long. Germline values: CDR1 TSWWSYY, CDR2 QGS. The CDR3 loop is CSGELVLPVAGPDKPIF. The CDR3, as DNA: TGCTCTGGGGAATTAGTCCTACCCGTTGCGGGACCCGATAAACCCATCTTT.

This clone was seen a handful of times. With only one base between it and a far larger clone, this is likely a read error. In the same sample, other DNA sequences code for this CDR3. The chain recombines TRDV2 with TRDJ1; D is unclear. The J gene is absent in TCRdb and was assigned here via DNA matching to germline. Trimming stripped 0 bases from V and 5 bases from J, with 18 bases between. There are 16 residues in the CDR3. In germline, CDR1 is GEAIGNYY, CDR2 EKD. CDR3 sequence (DNA): TGTGCCTGTGACACCGAGGAAGAAGAGGGCACTGATAAACTCATCTTT. Translation: CACDTEEEEGTDKLIF.

This clone was counted a few times. TCRdb attributes to this sequence the protein of a much larger clone, which differs from the DNA translation at residue 14; a read error is likely, and the protein displayed is translated from the DNA. The chain carries TRDV1 and TRDJ1, with D perhaps matching TRDD2 (9 bases). No J segment appears in TCRdb, so it was assigned here by matching the sequence to germline. There are 25 residues in the CDR3. Trimming pared 2 bases from V and 0 bases from J, leaving 40 bases between. Germline CDR1 and CDR2: TSWWSYY and QGS. The CDR3 region is CALGEVILGLPTDGYWGLNTDKLIF. CDR3 DNA: TGTGCTCTTGGGGAAGTAATACTTGGCCTTCCTACTGATGGTTACTGGGGGCTAAACACCGATAAACTCATCTTT.

This clone was seen a few times. TCRdb shows a much larger clone's protein in place of this DNA's translation, and the two differ at residues 15 and 18, likely through a read error; the protein shown is translated from the DNA. The rearrangement joins TRDV1 to TRDJ1; D unclear. Trimming cost V 0 bases and J 4 bases, with 36 bases left between them. The V gene's germline CDR1 is TSWWSYY and CDR2 QGS. The CDR3 spans 23 residues. CDR3 bases: TGTGCTCTTGGGGAACTAGACAGTAGCTACGGATGGTGGGCGACACCGGGCATCGATAAACTCATCTTT. It yields the protein CALGELDSSYGWWATPGIDKLIF.

On this clone: A read error likely explains why the TCRdb protein, taken from a much larger clone, differs from this DNA's translation at residue 18; the protein shown is translated from the DNA. The rearrangement links TRDV1 to TRDJ1; 8 bases match TRDD2. The CDR3 has 25 residues. The trim removed 0 bases at V and 5 bases at J, leaving 35 bases unmatched. The germline V gene encodes CDR1 TSWWSYY and CDR2 QGS. In nucleotides, the CDR3 is TGTGCTCTTGGGGAACTCGGGCCCGCTTCCTACAGCTGGGGATTCCCCTTGTCCCTAGCGGATAAACTCATCTTT. Translating gives CALGELGPASYSWGFPLSLADKLIF.

V is TRDV1 and J is TRDJ1, with a weak D call TRDD2 (8 bases). The J gene was missing in TCRdb and was found by matching the end of the DNA to germline. Germline CDR1 and CDR2: TSWWSYY and QGS. The CDR3 runs 19 residues. Trimming removed 1 base from V and 1 base from J, with 22 bases in between. CDR3 DNA: TGTGCTCTTGGGGAACGTCACCTTCCTAGCTACTGGGGCACCGATAAACTCATCTTT. The encoded protein is CALGERHLPSYWGTDKLIF.

This clone was recorded a few times. TCRdb attributes to this sequence the protein of a much larger clone, which differs from the DNA translation at residue 9; a read error is likely, and the protein displayed is translated from the DNA. The V gene is TRDV1, the J gene TRDJ1; 10 nucleotides align to TRDD3. The germline CDR1 and CDR2 sequences are TSWWSYY and QGS. The CDR3 is 21 amino acids. CDR3 amino acids: CALGEIGLDTLTGGCSDKLIF. In nucleotides, the CDR3 is TGTGCTCTTGGGGAAATTGGCCTAGATACCCTTACTGGGGGATGTTCCGACAAACTCATCTTT.

On this clone: The TCRdb protein comes from a much larger clone and disagrees with this DNA's translation at residue 24, likely due to a read error; the protein given here is derived from the DNA. This chain's CDR3 is CALGELHPLRFLPYWGSPSFHIGELIF. The CDR3 coding sequence is TGTGCTCTTGGGGAACTCCACCCTTTAAGGTTCCTACCTTACTGGGGGTCCCCTTCCTTTCACATCGGGGAACTCATCTTT. This rearrangement joins TRDV1 to TRDJ1; D might be TRDD3 (8 bases). From germline, CDR1 is TSWWSYY and CDR2 QGS. V lost 0 bases and J lost 9, with 53 bases in between. CDR3 length equals 27 residues.

This clone was picked up a small number of times. The protein held in TCRdb is that of a much larger clone and does not match this DNA's translation at residue 15, likely because of a read error; the protein shown is translated from the DNA. The chain carries TRDV1 and TRDJ1; TRDD3 aligns across 10 bases. TCRdb offers no J gene call, so here the DNA was matched to germline to obtain one. CDR1 TSWWSYY and CDR2 QGS come from the germline V gene. This CDR3 has 24 amino acids. The trim removed 2 bases at V and 1 base at J, leaving 28 bases unmatched. DNA of the CDR3: TGTGCTCTTGGGGAATTTAACCCCCGGGGGGGGCACTGGGGGATGCCGGGGGGCACCGATAAACTCATCTTT. It is translated as CALGEFNPRGGHWGMPGGTDKLIF.

As for this clone: TCRdb pairs this DNA with a much larger clone's protein that differs at residue 6, likely a read error; the protein shown was translated from the DNA. The rearrangement joins TRDV1 to TRDJ1, with D perhaps matching TRDD3 (5 bases). CDR3 size: 21 residues. Trimming took 2 bases from V and 0 from J, leaving 28 bases between them. Germline-derived CDR1 and CDR2 are TSWWSYY and QGS. The DNA of the CDR3 is TGTGCTCTTGGGGAAGGTAATTCGCCTATGTGGGATTCTGAGTACACCGATAAACTCATCTTT. Translating it yields CALGEGNSPMWDSEYTDKLIF.

As to this clone: The protein TCRdb gives is from a much larger clone and does not agree with this DNA's translation at residue 6, likely a read error; the protein shown here comes from the DNA. The rearrangement uses TRDV1 and TRDJ1; the match to TRDD3 covers 10 bases. The J gene was missing in TCRdb and was found by matching the end of the DNA to germline. V was pared by 2 bases and J by 0 bases, with 33 bases of the junction left unmatched. The CDR3 has 26 amino acids. Germline CDR1 is TSWWSYY and CDR2 is QGS. The CDR3 coding sequence is TGTGCTCTTGGGGAAATAGGAGTCAAAGGCTTTTCGACTGGGGGATTCTCACACCTGTACACCGATAAACTCATCTTT. It specifies CALGEIGVKGFSTGGFSHLYTDKLIF.

This clone was recorded many times. Just one base apart from a much larger clone, this may be a read error. The rearrangement links TRDV3 to TRDJ3, with 12 bases aligning to TRDD3. The CDR3 has 26 amino acids. Germline V CDR1 and CDR2: TVYSNPD, GDNSRS (reference sequence). Trimming at V came to 5 bases and at J to 2 bases, leaving 34 bases not matched to a gene. The CDR3 DNA is TGTGCCCCCTCGGTATTCCGCGCCAGCCAGCGTACTGGGGGATACCCCCTCCCCTGGGACACCCGACAGATGTTTTTC. Residues: CAPSVFRASQRTGGYPLPWDTRQMFF.

This clone has only a few counts. One base separates it from a far larger clone, so it is likely a read error. This CDR3 is also generated by other DNA sequences in the sample. This chain links TRDV1 with TRDJ1, with 12 bases matching TRDD3. Germline V gene sequence: CDR1 TSWWSYY, CDR2 QGS. The CDR3 spans 23 residues. CDR3 sequence reads: CALGRRVVTRKLGDTPSTDKLIF. The CDR3 coding sequence is TGTGCTCTTGGGAGAAGGGTAGTTACCCGAAAACTGGGGGATACTCCCAGTACCGATAAGCTCATCTTT.

A word on this clone: TCRdb's entry gives the protein of a much larger clone, which mismatches this DNA's translation at residue 18, likely from a read error; the protein reported here is translated from the DNA. The rearrangement uses TRDV1 and TRDJ1; TRDD3 aligns across 13 bases. TCRdb records no J gene; here it was assigned by comparing the DNA to germline. The CDR3 is 22 amino acids. Germline CDR1 and CDR2: TSWWSYY and QGS. The CDR3 sequence is CALGELRRYWGIRYPNTGKLIF. The CDR3 DNA reads TGTGCTCTTGGGGAACTACGGCGATACTGGGGGATACGCTATCCTAACACCGGTAAACTCATCTTT.

Comment on this clone: TCRdb's entry gives the protein of a much larger clone, which mismatches this DNA's translation at residue 23, likely from a read error; the protein reported here is translated from the DNA. The J gene is uncalled and the V gene is TRDV1; the DNA was not compared with TRDD3, the D call given in the table. The length of the CDR3 is 25 residues. The V gene's germline CDR1 is TSWWSYY and CDR2 QGS. The CDR3 coding sequence is TGTGCTCTTGGGGAGGCCCTATTCCTACGTTGGGTGCCTGGGGGATCCCGCCTACGGGGCTATAAACCCATCTTT. It translates to CALGEALFLRWVPGGSRLRGYKPIF.

The sample holds a few counts of this clone. The TCRdb record carries a much larger clone's protein, which differs from this DNA's translation at residue 6; a read error is the likely cause, and the protein listed here is the DNA translation. The gene calls are TRDV1 and TRDJ1; 11 bases fit TRDD3. Looked up from germline, CDR1 is TSWWSYY and CDR2 is QGS. The CDR3 consists of 18 residues. V lost 1 base and J lost 0; bases outside the gene matches: 7. Here the CDR3 reads CALGEPYWGIRYTDKLIF. The CDR3 bases are TGTGCTCTTGGGGAACCTTACTGGGGGATAAGGTACACCGATAAACTCATCTTT.

Concerning this clone itself: A read error is the likely source, as a far larger clone sits one nucleotide away. The same CDR3 can be traced to other DNA sequences in this sample. The J gene is TRDJ3, the V gene TRAV38-2/DV8, with 8 positions matching TRDD3. The J gene, left out of TCRdb, was set here by checking the DNA against germline. V lost 1 base, J lost 2 bases, and 23 bases stayed unmatched. The CDR3 covers 24 residues. The germline V gene encodes CDR1 TSESDYY and CDR2 QEAYKQQN. The CDR3 DNA is TGTGCTTATAGGAGCTGGTACCGCCCTCCTACTGGGGGCCAAAGCCCCTGGGACACCCGACAGATGTTTTTC. Encoded protein: CAYRSWYRPPTGGQSPWDTRQMFF.

Ten or more counts support this clone. The protein that TCRdb holds for this DNA derives from a much larger clone and differs from the translated DNA at residue 19, which likely indicates a read error; the protein shown here is translated from the DNA. The chain combines TRDV1 with TRDJ1, with TRDD3 identical over 8 bases. Germline CDR1 TSWWSYY, CDR2 QGS. This CDR3 has 22 amino acids. Written as DNA, the CDR3 is TGTGCTCTTGAGGCCCCGCCGTCCCATACTGGGGGCCGACAACTGTACACCGATGAACTCATCTTT. Protein sequence: CALEAPPSHTGGRQLYTDELIF.

This clone was detected ten times or more. V and J are TRDV1 and TRDJ1; D not resolved. V lost 2 bases to trimming and J lost 0 bases, with 13 bases between them. Germline-derived CDR1 and CDR2 are TSWWSYY and QGS. This CDR3 spans 16 amino acids. CDR3 coding DNA: TGTGCTCTTGGGGAAGGATGGGTCTTGTACACCGATAAACTCATCTTT. Residues: CALGEGWVLYTDKLIF.

There are many counts of this clone. The protein recorded in TCRdb matches a much larger clone and deviates from this DNA's translation at residue 7, suggesting a read error; the protein here is obtained by translating the DNA. The CDR3 bases are TGTGCTCTTGGGGAAAATCATAAACTCATCTTT. It is translated as CALGENHKLIF. The chain employs TRDV1 and TRDJ1; D ambiguous. The CDR3 runs 11 residues. Trimming removed 2 bases at V and 6 bases at J, with 4 bases between. Per germline, CDR1 TSWWSYY and CDR2 QGS.

V gene TRDV1 combines with J gene TRDJ2; D might be TRDD3 (6 bases). Assignment of the J gene here rests on matching the DNA to germline, because TCRdb gives none. Trimming left V 3 bases short and J 6 bases short, with 32 bases between. The CDR3 is 21 residues long. Germline CDR1 TSWWSYY, CDR2 QGS. CDR3 sequence: CALGDLIHGVWGSPPAAQLFF. As DNA, the CDR3 is TGTGCTCTTGGGGACCTGATCCACGGGGTGTGGGGGTCCCCACCCGCAGCACAACTCTTCTTT.

This clone ranks as medium-sized. Other nucleotide sequences in the sample specify the same CDR3. The V call is TRDV1, the J call TRDJ1; perhaps TRDD3 as D (9 bases). The CDR3 runs 23 residues. Germline V gives CDR1 TSWWSYY, CDR2 QGS. V was clipped by 5 bases and J by 0 bases, with 37 bases between them. The CDR3 bases are TGTGCTCTTGGGAAACCCTCTTCCTACAGGGGATACGCCACACTCGGGTACACCGATAAACTCATCTTT. Translating it yields CALGKPSSYRGYATLGYTDKLIF.

Ten or more counts support this clone. This may arise from a read error, as a much more abundant clone is one base away. The sample carries other DNA sequences with the same CDR3. Here the CDR3 DNA reads TGTGCCTGTGACCCGATTCTTGCTGCTGGGGCCCCGCGTGAACTCATCTTT. Translation: CACDPILAAGAPRELIF. The chain is built from TRDV2 and TRDJ1; D might be TRDD3 (6 bases). The germline V gene has CDR1 GEAIGNYY and CDR2 EKD. This CDR3 has 17 residues. V was pared by 3 bases and J by 9 bases, with 28 bases between.